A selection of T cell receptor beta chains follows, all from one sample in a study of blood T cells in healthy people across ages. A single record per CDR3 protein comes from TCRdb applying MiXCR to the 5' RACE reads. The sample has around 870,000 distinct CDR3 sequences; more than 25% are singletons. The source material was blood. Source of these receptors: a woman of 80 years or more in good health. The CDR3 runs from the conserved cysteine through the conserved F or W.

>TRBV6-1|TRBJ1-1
CASGLHLEGTEAFF
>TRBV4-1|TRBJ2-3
CASSQDPNSLNTDTQYF
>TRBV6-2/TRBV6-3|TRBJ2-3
CASSYLGGGTDTQYF
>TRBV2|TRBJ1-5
CASRVSSVNQPQHF
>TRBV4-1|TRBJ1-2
CASGQDGYYGYTF
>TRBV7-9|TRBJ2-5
CASSIEGAGLIETQYF
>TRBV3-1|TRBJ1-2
CASSQGTNNYGYTF
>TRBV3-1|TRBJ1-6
CASSHRGSPLHF
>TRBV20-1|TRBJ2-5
CSALRDSPGTQYF
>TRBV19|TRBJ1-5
CASTTGGGNQPQHF
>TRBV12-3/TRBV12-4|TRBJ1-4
CASGGDGGEKLFF
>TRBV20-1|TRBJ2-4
CSARTGGNIQYF
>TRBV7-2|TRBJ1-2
CASSLGDSTGILYGYTF
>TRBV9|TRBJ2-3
CASSIRPGTGGTDTQYF
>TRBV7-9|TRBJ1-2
CASCSQEDGYTF
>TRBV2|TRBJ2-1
CASSVIGSGEQFF
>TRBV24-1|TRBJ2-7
CATSDSFYSLAGGPESRSEQYF
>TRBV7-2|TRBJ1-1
CASSLVLGQGTEAFF
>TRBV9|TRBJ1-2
CASSVGGANYGYTF
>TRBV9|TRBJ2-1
CASSVMSGSGSHNEQFF
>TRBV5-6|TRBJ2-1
CASSFRSGEVYNEQFF
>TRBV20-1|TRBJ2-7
CSARGGMSYEQYF
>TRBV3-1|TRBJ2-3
CASSQVRSTQYF